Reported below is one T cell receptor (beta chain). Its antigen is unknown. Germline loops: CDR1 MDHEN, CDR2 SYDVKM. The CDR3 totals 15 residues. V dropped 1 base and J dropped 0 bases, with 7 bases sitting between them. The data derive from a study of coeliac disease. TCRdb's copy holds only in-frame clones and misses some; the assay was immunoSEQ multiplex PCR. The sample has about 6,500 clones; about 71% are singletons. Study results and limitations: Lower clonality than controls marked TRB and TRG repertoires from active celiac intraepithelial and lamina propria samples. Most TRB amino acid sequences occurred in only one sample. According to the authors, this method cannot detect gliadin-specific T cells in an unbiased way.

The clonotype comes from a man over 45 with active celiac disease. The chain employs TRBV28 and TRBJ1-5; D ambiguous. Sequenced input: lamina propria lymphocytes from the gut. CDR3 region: CASSLYIYSNQPQHF. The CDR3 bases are TGTGCCAGCAGTTTATACATATATAGCAATCAGCCCCAGCATTTT.